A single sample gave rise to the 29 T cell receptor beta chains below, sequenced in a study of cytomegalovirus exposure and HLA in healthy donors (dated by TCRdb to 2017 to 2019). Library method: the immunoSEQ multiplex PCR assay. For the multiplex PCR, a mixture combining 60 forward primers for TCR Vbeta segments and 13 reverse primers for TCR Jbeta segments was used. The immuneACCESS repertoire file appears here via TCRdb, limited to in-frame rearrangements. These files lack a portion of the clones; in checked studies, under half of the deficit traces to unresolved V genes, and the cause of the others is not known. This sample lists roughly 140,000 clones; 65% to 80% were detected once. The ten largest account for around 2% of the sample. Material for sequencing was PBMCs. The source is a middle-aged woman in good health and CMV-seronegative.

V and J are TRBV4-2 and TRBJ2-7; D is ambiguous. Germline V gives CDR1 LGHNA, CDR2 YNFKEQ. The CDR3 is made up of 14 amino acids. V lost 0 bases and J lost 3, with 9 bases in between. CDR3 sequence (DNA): TGTGCCAGCAGCCAAGATCGTAACAACTACGAGCAGTACTTC. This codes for CASSQDRNNYEQYF.

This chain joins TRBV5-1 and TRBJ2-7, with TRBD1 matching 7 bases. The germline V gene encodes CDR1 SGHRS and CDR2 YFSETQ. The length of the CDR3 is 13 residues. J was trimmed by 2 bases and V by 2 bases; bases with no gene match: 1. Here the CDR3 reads CASSFGQAYEQYF. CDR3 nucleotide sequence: TGCGCCAGCAGCTTCGGACAGGCCTACGAGCAGTACTTC.

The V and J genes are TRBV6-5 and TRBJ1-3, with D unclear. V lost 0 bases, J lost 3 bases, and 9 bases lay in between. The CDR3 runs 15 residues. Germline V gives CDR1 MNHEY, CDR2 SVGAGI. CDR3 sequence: CASSYSFNSGNTIYF. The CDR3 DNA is TGTGCCAGCAGTTACTCGTTTAACAGTGGAAACACCATATATTTT.

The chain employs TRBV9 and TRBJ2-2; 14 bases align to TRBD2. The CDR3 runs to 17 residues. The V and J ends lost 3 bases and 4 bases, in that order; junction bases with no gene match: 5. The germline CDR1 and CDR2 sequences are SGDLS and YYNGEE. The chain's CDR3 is CASSARLAGGRTGELFF. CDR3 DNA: TGTGCCAGCAGCGCGAGACTAGCGGGAGGGCGCACCGGGGAGCTGTTTTTT. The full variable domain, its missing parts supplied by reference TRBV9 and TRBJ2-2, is DSGVTQTPKHLITATGQRVTLRCSPRSGDLSVYWYQQSLDQGLQFLIQYYNGEERAKGNILERFSAQQFPDLHSELNLSSLELGDSALYFCASSARLAGGRTGELFFGEGSRLTVL.

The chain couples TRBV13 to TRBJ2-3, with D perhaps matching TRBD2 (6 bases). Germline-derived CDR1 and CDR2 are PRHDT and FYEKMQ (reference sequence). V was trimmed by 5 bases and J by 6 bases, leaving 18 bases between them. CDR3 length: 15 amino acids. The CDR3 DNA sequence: TGTGCCAGCAGCACTCCCGGGACTGGGGACGATACGCAGTATTTT. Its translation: CASSTPGTGDDTQYF.

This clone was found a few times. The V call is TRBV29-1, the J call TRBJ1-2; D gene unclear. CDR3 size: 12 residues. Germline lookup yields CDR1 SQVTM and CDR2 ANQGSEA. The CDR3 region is CHAVSSNYGYTF. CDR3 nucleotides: TGCCACGCCGTGAGCTCTAACTATGGCTACACCTTC. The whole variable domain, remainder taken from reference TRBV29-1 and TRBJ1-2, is SAVISQKPSRDICQRGTSLTIQCQVDSQVTMMFWYRQQPGQSLTLIATANQGSEATYESGFVIDKFPISRPNLTFSTLTVSNMSPEDSSIYLCHAVSSNYGYTFGSGTRLTVV.

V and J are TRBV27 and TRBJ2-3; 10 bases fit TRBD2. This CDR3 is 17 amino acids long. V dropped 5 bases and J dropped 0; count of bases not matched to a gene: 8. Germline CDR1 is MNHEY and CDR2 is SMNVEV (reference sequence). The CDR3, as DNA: TGTGCCAGCAGTACCCTTAGCGGGGGGTATAGCACAGATACGCAGTATTTT. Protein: CASSTLSGGYSTDTQYF.

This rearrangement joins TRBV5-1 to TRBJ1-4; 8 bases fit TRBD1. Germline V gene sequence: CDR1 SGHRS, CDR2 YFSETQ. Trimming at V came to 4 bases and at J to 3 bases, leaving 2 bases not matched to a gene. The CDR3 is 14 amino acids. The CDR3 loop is CASSPGGPNEKLFF. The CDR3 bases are TGCGCCAGCAGCCCAGGGGGCCCTAATGAAAAACTGTTTTTT.

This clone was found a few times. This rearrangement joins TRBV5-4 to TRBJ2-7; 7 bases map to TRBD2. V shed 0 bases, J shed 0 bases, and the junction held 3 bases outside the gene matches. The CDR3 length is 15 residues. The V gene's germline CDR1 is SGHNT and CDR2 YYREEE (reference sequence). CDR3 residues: CASSLGGGSSYEQYF. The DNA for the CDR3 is TGTGCCAGCAGCTTGGGGGGCGGGAGCTCCTACGAGCAGTACTTC.

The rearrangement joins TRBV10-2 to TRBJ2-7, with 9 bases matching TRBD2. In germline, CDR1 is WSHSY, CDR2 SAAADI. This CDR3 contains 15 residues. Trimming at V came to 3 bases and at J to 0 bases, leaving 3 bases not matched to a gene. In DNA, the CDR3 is TGCGCCAGCAGTGAAACTAGCGGGCACTCCTACGAGCAGTACTTC. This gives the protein CASSETSGHSYEQYF.

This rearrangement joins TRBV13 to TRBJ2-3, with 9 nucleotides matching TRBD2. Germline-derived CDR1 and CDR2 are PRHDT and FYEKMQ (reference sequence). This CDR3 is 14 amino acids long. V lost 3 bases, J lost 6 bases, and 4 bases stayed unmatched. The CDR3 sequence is CASSLGLAIDTQYF. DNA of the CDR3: TGTGCCAGCAGCTTGGGACTAGCCATCGATACGCAGTATTTT.

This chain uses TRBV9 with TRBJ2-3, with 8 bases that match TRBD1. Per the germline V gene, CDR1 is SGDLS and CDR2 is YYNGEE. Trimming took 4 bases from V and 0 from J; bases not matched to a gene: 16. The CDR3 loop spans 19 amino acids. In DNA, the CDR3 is TGTGCCAGCAGCTTCCGGACAGGGCAATCCCTGGGTAGCACAGATACGCAGTATTTT. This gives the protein CASSFRTGQSLGSTDTQYF.

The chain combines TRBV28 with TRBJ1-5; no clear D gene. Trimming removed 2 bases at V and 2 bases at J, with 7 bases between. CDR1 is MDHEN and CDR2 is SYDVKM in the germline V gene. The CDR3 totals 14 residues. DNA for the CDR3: TGTGCCAGCAGTTTAAGAGGAGGCAATCAGCCCCAGCATTTT. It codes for CASSLRGGNQPQHF.

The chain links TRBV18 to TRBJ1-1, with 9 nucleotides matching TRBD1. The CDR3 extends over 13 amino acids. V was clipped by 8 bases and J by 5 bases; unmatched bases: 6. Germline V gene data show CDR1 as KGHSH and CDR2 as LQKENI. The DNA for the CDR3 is TGTGCCAGCCGGGGACAGGGAGGGACTGAAGCTTTCTTT. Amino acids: CASRGQGGTEAFF.

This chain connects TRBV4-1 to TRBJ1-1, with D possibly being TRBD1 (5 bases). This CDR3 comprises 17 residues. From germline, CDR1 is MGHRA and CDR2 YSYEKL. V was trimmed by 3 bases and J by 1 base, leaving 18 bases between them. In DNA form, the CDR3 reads TGCGCCAGCAGCCAGGACTACACGGGACGCTCGAACACTGAAGCTTTCTTT. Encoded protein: CASSQDYTGRSNTEAFF.

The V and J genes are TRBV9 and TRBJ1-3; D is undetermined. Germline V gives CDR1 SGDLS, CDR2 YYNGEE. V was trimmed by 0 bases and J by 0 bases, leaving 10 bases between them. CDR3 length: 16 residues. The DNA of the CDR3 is TGTGCCAGCAGCGTAGATCAGTTTGACTCTGGAAACACCATATATTTT. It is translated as CASSVDQFDSGNTIYF.

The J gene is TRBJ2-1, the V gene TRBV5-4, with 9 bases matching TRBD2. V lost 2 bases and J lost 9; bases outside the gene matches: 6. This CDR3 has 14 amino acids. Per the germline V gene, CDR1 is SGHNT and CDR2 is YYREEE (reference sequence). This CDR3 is CASSFAGGRGEQFF. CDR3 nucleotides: TGTGCCAGCAGCTTCGCGGGAGGGAGGGGTGAGCAGTTCTTC.

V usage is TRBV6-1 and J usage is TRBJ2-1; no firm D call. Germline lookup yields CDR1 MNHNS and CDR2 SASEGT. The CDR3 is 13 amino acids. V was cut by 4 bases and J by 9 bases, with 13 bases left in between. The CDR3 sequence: CASSVPFGGEQFF. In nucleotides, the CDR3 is TGTGCCAGCAGTGTCCCATTCGGCGGTGAGCAGTTCTTC.

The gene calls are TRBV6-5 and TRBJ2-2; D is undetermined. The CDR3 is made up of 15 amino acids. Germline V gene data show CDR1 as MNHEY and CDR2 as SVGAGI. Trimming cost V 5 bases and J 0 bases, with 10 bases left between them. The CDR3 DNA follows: TGTGCCAGCAGTCAATTTATAGCGAACACCGGGGAGCTGTTTTTT. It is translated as CASSQFIANTGELFF.

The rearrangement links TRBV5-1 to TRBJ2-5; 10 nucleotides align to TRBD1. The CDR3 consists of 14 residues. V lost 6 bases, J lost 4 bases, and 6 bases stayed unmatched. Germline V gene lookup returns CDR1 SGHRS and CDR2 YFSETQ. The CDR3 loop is CASKRTGGRETQYF. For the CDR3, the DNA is TGCGCCAGCAAACGGACAGGGGGTAGAGAGACCCAGTACTTC.

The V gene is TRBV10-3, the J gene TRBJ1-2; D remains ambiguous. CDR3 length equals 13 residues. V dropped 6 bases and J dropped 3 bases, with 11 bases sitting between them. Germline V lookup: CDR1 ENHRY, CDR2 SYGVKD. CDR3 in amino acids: CAISQREDYGYTF. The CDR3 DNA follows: TGTGCCATCAGCCAGAGGGAGGACTATGGCTACACCTTC.

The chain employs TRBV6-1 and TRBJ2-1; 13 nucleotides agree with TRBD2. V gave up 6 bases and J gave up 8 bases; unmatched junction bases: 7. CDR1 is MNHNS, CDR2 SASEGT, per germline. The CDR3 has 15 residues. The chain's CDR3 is CASRALAGGPDEQFF. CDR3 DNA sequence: TGTGCCAGCAGAGCACTAGCGGGGGGGCCTGATGAGCAGTTCTTC.

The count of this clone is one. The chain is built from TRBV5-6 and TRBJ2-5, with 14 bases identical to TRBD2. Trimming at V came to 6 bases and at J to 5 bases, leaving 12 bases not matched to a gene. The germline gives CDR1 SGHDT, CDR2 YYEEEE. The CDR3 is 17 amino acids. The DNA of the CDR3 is TGTGCCAGCAACCTTCTGGGACTAGCGGGGGAGGGGGAGACCCAGTACTTC. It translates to CASNLLGLAGEGETQYF.

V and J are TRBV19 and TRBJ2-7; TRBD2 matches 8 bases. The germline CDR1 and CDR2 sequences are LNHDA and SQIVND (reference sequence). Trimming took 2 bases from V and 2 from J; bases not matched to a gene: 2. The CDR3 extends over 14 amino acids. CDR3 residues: CASSILAGTYEQYF. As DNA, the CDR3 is TGTGCCAGTAGTATATTAGCGGGAACCTACGAGCAGTACTTC.

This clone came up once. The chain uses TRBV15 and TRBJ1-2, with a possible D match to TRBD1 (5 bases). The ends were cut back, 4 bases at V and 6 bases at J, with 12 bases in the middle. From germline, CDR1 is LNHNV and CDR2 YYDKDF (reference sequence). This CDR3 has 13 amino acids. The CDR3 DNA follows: TGTGCCACCAGCAAGCAGGCAGGGCATGGCTACACCTTC. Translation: CATSKQAGHGYTF.

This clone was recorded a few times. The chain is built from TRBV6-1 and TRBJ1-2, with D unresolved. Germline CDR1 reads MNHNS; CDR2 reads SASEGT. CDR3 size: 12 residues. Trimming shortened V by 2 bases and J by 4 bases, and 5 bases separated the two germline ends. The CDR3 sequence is CASSETSYGYTF. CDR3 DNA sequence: TGTGCCAGCAGTGAAACGAGCTATGGCTACACCTTC.

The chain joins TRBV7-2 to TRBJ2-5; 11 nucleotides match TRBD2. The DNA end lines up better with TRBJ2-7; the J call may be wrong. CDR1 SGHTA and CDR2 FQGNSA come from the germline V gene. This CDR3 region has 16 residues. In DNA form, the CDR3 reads TGTGCCAGCAGCTTAGCGGGGACTAGCGGATCCTACGAGCAGTACTTC. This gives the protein CASSLAGTSGSYEQYF.

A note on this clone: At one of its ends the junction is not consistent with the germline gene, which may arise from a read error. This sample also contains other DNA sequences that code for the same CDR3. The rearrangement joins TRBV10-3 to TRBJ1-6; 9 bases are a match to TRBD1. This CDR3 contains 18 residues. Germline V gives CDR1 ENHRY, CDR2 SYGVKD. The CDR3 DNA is TGTGCCATCAGTGAGTGGGGGGGGACAGGGACCTATAATTCACCTCTCCACTTT. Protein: CAISEWGGTGTYNSPLHF.

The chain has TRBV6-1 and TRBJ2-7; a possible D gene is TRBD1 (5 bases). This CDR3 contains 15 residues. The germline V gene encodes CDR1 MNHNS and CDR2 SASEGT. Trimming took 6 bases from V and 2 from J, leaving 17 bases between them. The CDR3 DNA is TGTGCCAGCAGGATCCTCCCGGACACCACCTACGAGCAGTACTTC. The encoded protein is CASRILPDTTYEQYF.